A selection of T cell receptor beta chains follows, all from one sample in a study of T cell responses to AZD1222 COVID-19 vaccine. Clones were read by immunoSEQ multiplex PCR, and TCRdb kept only the in-frame ones, dropping some. The repertoire consists of approximately 83,000 clones, with under 95% occurring once and the leading ten covering 4.5%. The material was peripheral blood, obtained on day 0 of MenACWY control vaccination. The receptors come from an adult in good health. Both conserved end residues are part of each CDR3.

J,V,CDR3
TRBJ1-2,TRBV4-3,CASSRDRNYGYTF
TRBJ2-5,TRBV19,CASSIGQVGTETQYF
TRBJ2-1,TRBV29-1,CSVEGSEWGSYNEQFF
TRBJ1-6,TRBV5-5,CASSSSEAPLHF
TRBJ1-1,TRBV5-1,CASSLGWGNTEAFF
TRBJ1-2,TRBV2,CASSEAGAVTGYTF
TRBJ1-3,TRBV9,CASRSGNTIYF
TRBJ2-7,TRBV28,CASSLPPSAYEQYF
TRBJ1-2,TRBV19,CASSIPLGTGLYGYTF
TRBJ1-4,TRBV7-2,CASSLVDGLNEKLFF